The clone carrying this T cell receptor (beta chain) was observed at least ten times. Its specificity is not known. The protocol attached unique molecular identifiers to individual cDNA molecules. TCRdb reanalysed the 5' RACE reads using MiXCR and keeps one entry per CDR3 protein. The sample has about 22,000 distinct CDR3 sequences, 3% to 4% seen once; the top ten hold around 5.6%. Unmatched junction bases numbered 12, after V lost 10 bases and J lost 6 bases. The CDR3 spans 14 residues. The data originate from a study of early T cells in non-severe SARS-CoV-2 infection. Study summary: Bulk RNA isolated from unsorted whole blood underwent sequencing; chains were not paired. Study-level points and caveats: Reliance on VDJdb matching favored anti-spike CD8 responses; private and CD4 specificities were missed.

Material for sequencing was whole blood. V is TRBV12-3 or TRBV12-4 and J is TRBJ1-2, with 9 bases lining up with TRBD1. The receptor's source is an adult who was a healthcare worker with PCR-confirmed SARS-CoV-2 infection or an uninfected control (not recorded which). This chain's CDR3 is CAITRPTGGNGYTF. The CDR3 region has the DNA TGTGCCATTACCCGACCGACAGGGGGGAATGGCTACACCTTC.